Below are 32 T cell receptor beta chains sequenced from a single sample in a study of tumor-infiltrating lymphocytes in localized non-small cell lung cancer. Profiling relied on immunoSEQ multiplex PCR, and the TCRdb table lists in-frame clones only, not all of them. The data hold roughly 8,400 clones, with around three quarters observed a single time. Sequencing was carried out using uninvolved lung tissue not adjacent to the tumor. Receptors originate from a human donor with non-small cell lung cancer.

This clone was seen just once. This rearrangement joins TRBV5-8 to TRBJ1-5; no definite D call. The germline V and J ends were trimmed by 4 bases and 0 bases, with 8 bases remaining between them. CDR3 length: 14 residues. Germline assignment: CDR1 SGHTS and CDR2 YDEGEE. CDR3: CASSGRRSNQPQHF. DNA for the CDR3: TGTGCCAGCAGCGGTCGGCGTAGCAATCAGCCCCAGCATTTT.

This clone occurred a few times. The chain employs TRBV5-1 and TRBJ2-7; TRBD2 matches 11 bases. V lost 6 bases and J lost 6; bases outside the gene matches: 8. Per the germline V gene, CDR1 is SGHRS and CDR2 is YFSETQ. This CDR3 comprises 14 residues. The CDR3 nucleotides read TGCGCCAGCACCCCGACTAGCGGGGCGAGCGAGCAGTACTTC. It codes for CASTPTSGASEQYF.

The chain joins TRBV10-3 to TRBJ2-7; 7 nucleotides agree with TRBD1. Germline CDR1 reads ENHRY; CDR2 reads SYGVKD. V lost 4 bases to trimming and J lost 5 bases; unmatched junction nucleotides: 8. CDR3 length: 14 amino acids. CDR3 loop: CAISGLTGENEQYF. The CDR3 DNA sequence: TGTGCCATCAGTGGTCTAACAGGGGAGAACGAGCAGTACTTC.

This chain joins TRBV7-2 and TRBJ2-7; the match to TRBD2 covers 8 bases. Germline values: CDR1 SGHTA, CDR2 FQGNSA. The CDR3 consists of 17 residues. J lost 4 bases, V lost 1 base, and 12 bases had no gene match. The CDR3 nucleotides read TGTGCCAGCAGCTTAGGGCTAGCGGGTCGGACGCAATACGAGCAGTACTTC. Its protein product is CASSLGLAGRTQYEQYF.

The CDR3 DNA sequence: TGTGCCACCCGGGAGTCCTCCTACAATGAGCAGTTCTTC. As protein: CATRESSYNEQFF. The rearrangement uses TRBV2 and TRBJ2-1; D is perhaps TRBD2 (6 bases). Trimming took 10 bases from V and 0 from J, leaving 10 bases between them. The germline gives CDR1 SNHLY, CDR2 FYNNEI. CDR3 length: 13 amino acids. The full variable domain, in which reference TRBV2 and TRBJ2-1 provide the parts outside the CDR3, is EPEVTQTPSHQVTQMGQEVILRCVPISNHLYFYWYRQILGQKVEFLVSFYNNEISEKSEIFDDQFSVERPDGSNFTLKIRSTKLEDSAMYFCATRESSYNEQFFGPGTRLTVL.

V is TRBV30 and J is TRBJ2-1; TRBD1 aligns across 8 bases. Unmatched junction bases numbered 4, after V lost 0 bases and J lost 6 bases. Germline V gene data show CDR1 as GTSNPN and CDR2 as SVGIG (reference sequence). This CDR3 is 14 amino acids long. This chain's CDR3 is CAWSVLGQGNEQFF. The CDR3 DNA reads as TGTGCCTGGAGTGTACTCGGACAGGGCAATGAGCAGTTCTTC.

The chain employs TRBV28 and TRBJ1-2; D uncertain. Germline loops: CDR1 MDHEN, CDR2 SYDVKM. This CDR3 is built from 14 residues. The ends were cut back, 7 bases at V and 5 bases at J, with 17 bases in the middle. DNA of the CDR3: TGTGCCAGCACGGCCGGCCGCAGACTATATGGCTACACCTTC. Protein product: CASTAGRRLYGYTF.

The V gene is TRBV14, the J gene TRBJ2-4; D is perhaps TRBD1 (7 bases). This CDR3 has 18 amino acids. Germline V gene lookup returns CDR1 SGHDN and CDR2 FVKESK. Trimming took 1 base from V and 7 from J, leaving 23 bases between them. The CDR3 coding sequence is TGTGCCAGCAGCCAAGTCGCAGTTCGGGAGACAGGGCAGAACATTCAGTACTTC. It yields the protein CASSQVAVRETGQNIQYF. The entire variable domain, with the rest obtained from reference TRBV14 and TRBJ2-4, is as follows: EAGVTQFPSHSVIEKGQTVTLRCDPISGHDNLYWYRRVMGKEIKFLLHFVKESKQDESGMPNNRFLAERTGGTYSTLKVQPAELEDSGVYFCASSQVAVRETGQNIQYFGAGTRLSVL.

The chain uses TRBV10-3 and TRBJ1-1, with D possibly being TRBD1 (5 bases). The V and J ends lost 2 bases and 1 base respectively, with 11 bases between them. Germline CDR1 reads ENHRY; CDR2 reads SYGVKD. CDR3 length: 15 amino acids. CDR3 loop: CAISEPDSQNTEAFF. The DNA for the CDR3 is TGTGCCATCAGTGAGCCCGACAGCCAGAACACTGAAGCTTTCTTT.

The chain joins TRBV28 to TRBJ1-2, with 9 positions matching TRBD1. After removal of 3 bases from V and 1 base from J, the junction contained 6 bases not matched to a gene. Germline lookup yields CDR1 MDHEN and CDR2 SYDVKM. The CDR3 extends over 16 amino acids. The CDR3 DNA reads TGTGCCAGCAGTTTCGCGACAGGGGGAAGTAACTATGGCTACACCTTC. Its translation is CASSFATGGSNYGYTF.

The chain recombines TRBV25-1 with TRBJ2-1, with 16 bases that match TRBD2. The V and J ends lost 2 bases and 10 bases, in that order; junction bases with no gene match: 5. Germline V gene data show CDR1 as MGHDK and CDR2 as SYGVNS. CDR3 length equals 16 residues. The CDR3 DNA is TGTGCCAGCAGTGAACCCGGGACTAGCGGGAGGGGCGAGCAGTTCTTC. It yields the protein CASSEPGTSGRGEQFF.

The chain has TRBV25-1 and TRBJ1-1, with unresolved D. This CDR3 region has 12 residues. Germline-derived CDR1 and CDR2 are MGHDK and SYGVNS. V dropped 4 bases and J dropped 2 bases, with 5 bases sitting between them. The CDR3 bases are TGTGCCAGCAGTGGCGGTAACACTGAAGCTTTCTTT. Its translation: CASSGGNTEAFF. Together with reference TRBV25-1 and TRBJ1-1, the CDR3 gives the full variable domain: EADIYQTPRYLVIGTGKKITLECSQTMGHDKMYWYQQDPGMELHLIHYSYGVNSTEKGDLSSESTVSRIRTEHFPLTLESARPSHTSQYLCASSGGNTEAFFGQGTRLTVV.

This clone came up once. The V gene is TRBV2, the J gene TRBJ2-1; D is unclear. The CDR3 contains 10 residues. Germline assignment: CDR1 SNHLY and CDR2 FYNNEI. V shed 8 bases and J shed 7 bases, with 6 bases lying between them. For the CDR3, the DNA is TGTGCCAGCGGTCTAAATGAGCAGTTCTTC. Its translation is CASGLNEQFF. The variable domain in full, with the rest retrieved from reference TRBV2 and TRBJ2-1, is EPEVTQTPSHQVTQMGQEVILRCVPISNHLYFYWYRQILGQKVEFLVSFYNNEISEKSEIFDDQFSVERPDGSNFTLKIRSTKLEDSAMYFCASGLNEQFFGPGTRLTVL.

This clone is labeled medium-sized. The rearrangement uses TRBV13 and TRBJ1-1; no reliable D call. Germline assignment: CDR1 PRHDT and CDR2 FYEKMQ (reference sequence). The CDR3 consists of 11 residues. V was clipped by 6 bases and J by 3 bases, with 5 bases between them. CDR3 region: CASSEDTEAFF. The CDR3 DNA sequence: TGTGCCAGCAGTGAGGACACTGAAGCTTTCTTT.

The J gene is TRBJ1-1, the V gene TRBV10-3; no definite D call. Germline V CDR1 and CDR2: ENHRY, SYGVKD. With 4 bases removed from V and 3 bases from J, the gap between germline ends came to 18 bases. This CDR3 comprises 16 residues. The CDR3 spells CAISGPGRLGYTEAFF. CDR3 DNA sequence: TGTGCCATCAGTGGTCCGGGTCGCCTCGGGTACACTGAAGCTTTCTTT.

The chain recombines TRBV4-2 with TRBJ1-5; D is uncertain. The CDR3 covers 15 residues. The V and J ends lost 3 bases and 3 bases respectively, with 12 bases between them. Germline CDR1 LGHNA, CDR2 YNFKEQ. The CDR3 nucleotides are TGTGCCAGCAGCCAGATCGGGGTTTTCAATCAGCCCCAGCATTTT. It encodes CASSQIGVFNQPQHF.

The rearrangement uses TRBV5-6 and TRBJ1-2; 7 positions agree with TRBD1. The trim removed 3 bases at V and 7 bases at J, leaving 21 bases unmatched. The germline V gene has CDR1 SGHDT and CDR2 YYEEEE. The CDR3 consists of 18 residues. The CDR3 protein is CASSSFRALPQGPGGYTF. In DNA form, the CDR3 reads TGTGCCAGCAGCTCGTTTCGGGCTCTACCACAGGGGCCAGGTGGCTACACCTTC.

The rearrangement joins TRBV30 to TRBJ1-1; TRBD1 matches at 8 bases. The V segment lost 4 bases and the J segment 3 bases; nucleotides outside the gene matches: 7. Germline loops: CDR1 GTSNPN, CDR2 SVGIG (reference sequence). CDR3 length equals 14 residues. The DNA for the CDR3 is TGTGCCTGGAACCTGGGACAGGTGTACACTGAAGCTTTCTTT. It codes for CAWNLGQVYTEAFF.

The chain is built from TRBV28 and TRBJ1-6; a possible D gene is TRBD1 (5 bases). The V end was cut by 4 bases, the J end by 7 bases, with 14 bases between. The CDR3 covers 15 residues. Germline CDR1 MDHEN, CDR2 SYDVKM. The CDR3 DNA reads TGTGCCAGCAGTTCCCTAGGGACGGAGAATTCACCCCTCCACTTT. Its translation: CASSSLGTENSPLHF.

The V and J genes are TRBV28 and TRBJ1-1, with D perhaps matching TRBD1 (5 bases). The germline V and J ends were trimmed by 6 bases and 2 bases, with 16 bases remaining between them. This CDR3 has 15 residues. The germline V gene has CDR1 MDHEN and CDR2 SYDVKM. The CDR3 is CASRNSGTLNTEAFF. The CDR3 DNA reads TGTGCCAGCAGAAATAGCGGGACCCTAAACACTGAAGCTTTCTTT.

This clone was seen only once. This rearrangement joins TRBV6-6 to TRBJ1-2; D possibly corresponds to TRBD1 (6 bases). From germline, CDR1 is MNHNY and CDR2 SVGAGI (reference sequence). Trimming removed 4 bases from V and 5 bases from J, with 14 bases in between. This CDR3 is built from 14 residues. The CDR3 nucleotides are TGTGCCAGCAGTTTCCTGACAGGCGTGTATGGCTACACCTTC. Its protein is CASSFLTGVYGYTF.

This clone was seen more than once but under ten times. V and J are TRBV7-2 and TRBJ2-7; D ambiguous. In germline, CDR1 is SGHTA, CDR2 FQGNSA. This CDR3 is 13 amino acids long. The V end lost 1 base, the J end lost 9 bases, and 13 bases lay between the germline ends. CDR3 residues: CASSLEKIGRQYF. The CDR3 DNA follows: TGTGCCAGCAGCTTAGAGAAGATTGGACGGCAGTACTTC.

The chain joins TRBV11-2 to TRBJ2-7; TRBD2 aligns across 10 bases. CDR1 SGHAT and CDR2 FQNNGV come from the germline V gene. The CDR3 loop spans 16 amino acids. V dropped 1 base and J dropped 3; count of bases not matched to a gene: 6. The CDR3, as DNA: TGTGCCAGCAGCTTAGCGGCTAGCGGGAGTTTCTACGAGCAGTACTTC. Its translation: CASSLAASGSFYEQYF.

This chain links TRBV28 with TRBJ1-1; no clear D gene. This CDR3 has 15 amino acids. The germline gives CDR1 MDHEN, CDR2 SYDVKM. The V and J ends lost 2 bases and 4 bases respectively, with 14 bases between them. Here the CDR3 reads CASSLKAERLTEAFF. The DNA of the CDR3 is TGTGCCAGCAGTTTAAAGGCAGAAAGACTCACTGAAGCTTTCTTT. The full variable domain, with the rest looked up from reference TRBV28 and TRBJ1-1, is DVKVTQSSRYLVKRTGEKVFLECVQDMDHENMFWYRQDPGLGLRLIYFSYDVKMKEKGDIPEGYSVSREKKERFSLILESASTNQTSMYLCASSLKAERLTEAFFGQGTRLTVV.

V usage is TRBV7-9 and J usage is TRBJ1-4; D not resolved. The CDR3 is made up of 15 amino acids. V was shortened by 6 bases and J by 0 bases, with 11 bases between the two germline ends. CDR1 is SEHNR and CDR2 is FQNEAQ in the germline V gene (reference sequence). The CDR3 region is CASSHPATTNEKLFF. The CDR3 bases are TGTGCCAGCAGTCACCCCGCGACAACTAATGAAAAACTGTTTTTT.

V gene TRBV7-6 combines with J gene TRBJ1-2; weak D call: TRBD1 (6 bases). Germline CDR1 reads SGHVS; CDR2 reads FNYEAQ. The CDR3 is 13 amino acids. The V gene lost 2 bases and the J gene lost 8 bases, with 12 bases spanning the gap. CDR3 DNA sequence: TGTGCCAGCAGCTTACGGGCAGGGGACGGCTACACCTTC. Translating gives CASSLRAGDGYTF.

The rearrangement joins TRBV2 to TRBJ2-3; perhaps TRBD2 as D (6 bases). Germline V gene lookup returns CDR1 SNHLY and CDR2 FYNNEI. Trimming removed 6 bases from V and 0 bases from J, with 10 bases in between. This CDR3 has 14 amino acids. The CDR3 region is CASRAGTSTDTQYF. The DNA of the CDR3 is TGTGCCAGCAGGGCCGGGACTAGCACAGATACGCAGTATTTT.

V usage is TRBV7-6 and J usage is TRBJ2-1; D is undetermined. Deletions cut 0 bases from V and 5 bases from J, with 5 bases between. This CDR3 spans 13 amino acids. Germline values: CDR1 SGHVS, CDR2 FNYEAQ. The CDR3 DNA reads TGTGCCAGCAGCTTAGCGTACAACAATGAGCAGTTCTTC. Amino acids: CASSLAYNNEQFF.

The DNA of the CDR3 is TGTGCCAGCAGTGGGTTCACTGAAGCTTTCTTT. Its translation is CASSGFTEAFF. The chain has TRBV2 and TRBJ1-1, with D unclear. CDR3 length: 11 amino acids. Trimming left V 4 bases short and J 4 bases short, with 4 bases between. Germline CDR1 is SNHLY and CDR2 is FYNNEI.

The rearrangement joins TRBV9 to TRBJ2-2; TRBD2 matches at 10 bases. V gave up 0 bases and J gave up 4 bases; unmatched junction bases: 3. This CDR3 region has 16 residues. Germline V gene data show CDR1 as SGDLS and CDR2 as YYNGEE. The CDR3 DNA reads TGTGCCAGCAGCGTAGGCCTAGCGGGAGTCACCGGGGAGCTGTTTTTT. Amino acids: CASSVGLAGVTGELFF.

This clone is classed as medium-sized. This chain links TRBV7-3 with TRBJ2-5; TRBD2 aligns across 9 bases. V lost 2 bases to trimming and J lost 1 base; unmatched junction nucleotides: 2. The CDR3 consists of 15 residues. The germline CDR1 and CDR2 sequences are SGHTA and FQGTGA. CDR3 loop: CASSLRREGQETQYF. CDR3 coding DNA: TGTGCCAGCAGCTTACGGCGGGAGGGCCAAGAGACCCAGTACTTC.

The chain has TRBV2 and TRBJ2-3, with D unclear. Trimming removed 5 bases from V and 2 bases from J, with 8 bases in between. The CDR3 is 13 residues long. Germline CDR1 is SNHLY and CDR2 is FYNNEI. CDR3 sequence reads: CASSPVFTDTQYF. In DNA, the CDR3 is TGTGCCAGCAGTCCAGTCTTCACAGATACGCAGTATTTT.